The 27 T cell receptor beta chains given below trace back to one sample, sequenced in a study of blood T cells in healthy people across ages. A sample-barcoded 5' primer and a J-beta primer mix were used in a second PCR of roughly 7 to 11 cycles. TCRdb called the 5' RACE reads again in MiXCR, with one record for every CDR3 protein. The data show more than 450,000 distinct CDR3 sequences, around 27% seen once. The data also belong to a second study, concerning T cells of mothers and their children.

The sequencing sample was made of blood. These receptors originate from a boy between 2 and 15 years old in good health.

This clonotype occurred a few times. The J gene is TRBJ1-4, the V gene TRBV3-1, with D tentatively TRBD1 (6 bases). The CDR3 is 14 amino acids. Trimming pared 4 bases from V and 4 bases from J, leaving 10 bases between. CDR1 and CDR2 from the germline V gene are LGHDT and YNNKEL (reference sequence). The CDR3 DNA reads TGTGCCAGCAGCCTACAGGGCCTTAATGAAAAACTGTTTTTT. Protein product: CASSLQGLNEKLFF.

The CDR3 region has the DNA TGTGCCAGTAGTATTGGCAATCAGCCCCAGCATTTT. Its translation is CASSIGNQPQHF. V and J are TRBV19 and TRBJ1-5, with D unresolved. V dropped 3 bases and J dropped 2 bases, with 2 bases sitting between them. Germline assignment: CDR1 LNHDA and CDR2 SQIVND (reference sequence). The CDR3 contains 12 residues. Variable domain in full (rest from reference TRBV19 and TRBJ1-5): DGGITQSPKYLFRKEGQNVTLSCEQNLNHDAMYWYRQDPGQGLRLIYYSQIVNDFQKGDIAEGYSVSREKKESFPLTVTSAQKNPTAFYLCASSIGNQPQHFGDGTRLSIL.

This clonotype has a handful of counts. This sequence joins TRBV7-9 and TRBJ1-2; D not resolved. The V gene lost 7 bases and the J gene lost 2 bases, with 8 bases spanning the gap. The CDR3 contains 12 residues. The germline CDR1 and CDR2 sequences are SEHNR and FQNEAQ (reference sequence). The CDR3, as DNA: TGTGCCAGCACCCGGGAAAACTATGGCTACACCTTC. Its protein product is CASTRENYGYTF.

CDR3 sequence (DNA): TGTGCCAGCAGCCTACGGCAAGGTGGAAACACCATATATTTT. Translation gives CASSLRQGGNTIYF. The V gene is TRBV12-3 or TRBV12-4, the J gene TRBJ1-3, with D uncertain. The V gene lost 6 bases and the J gene lost 3 bases, with 12 bases spanning the gap. There are 14 residues in the CDR3.

V is TRBV18 and J is TRBJ1-3; D ambiguous. V was clipped by 2 bases and J by 3 bases, with 5 bases between them. The CDR3 is made up of 13 amino acids. Germline CDR1 and CDR2: KGHSH and LQKENI. CDR3 DNA sequence: TGTGCCAGCTCACCAAGGAGTGGAAACACCATATATTTT. Amino acid sequence: CASSPRSGNTIYF.

The gene calls are TRBV29-1 and TRBJ2-4; 7 positions match TRBD2. Trimming cost V 6 bases and J 2 bases; bases outside gene matches: 7. Germline lookup yields CDR1 SQVTM and CDR2 ANQGSEA. CDR3 size: 14 residues. This CDR3 reads CSVGGRATKNIQYF. The CDR3 DNA sequence: TGCAGCGTGGGAGGGAGGGCCACCAAAAACATTCAGTACTTC.

V is TRBV11-2 and J is TRBJ1-1, with D possibly being TRBD1 (5 bases). V was cut by 5 bases and J by 0 bases, with 16 bases left in between. Germline V gene lookup returns CDR1 SGHAT and CDR2 FQNNGV. This CDR3 has 16 amino acids. In DNA, the CDR3 is TGTGCCAGCAGCCCGGGTCCCCGGGGCTTGAACACTGAAGCTTTCTTT. As protein: CASSPGPRGLNTEAFF.

The CDR3 sequence: CASTETNHEQYF. The DNA of the CDR3 is TGTGCCAGCACCGAAACAAACCACGAGCAGTACTTC. The rearrangement joins TRBV7-2 to TRBJ2-7, with D hard to call. Trimming took off 7 bases at V and 5 bases at J, with 12 bases between the two ends. Germline V gene lookup returns CDR1 SGHTA and CDR2 FQGNSA. This CDR3 spans 12 amino acids.

The J gene is TRBJ2-5, the V gene TRBV4-1, with 11 bases that match TRBD2. TRBJ2-1 explains the end of the DNA better; the J call may be wrong. The CDR3 has 15 residues. The germline CDR1 and CDR2 sequences are MGHRA and YSYEKL. This CDR3 is CASRASGGNYNEQFF. CDR3 sequence (DNA): TGCGCCAGCAGGGCTAGCGGGGGGAATTACAATGAGCAGTTCTTC.

This clonotype turned up a few times. This CDR3 reads CASSNLADTQYF. CDR3 DNA sequence: TGTGCCAGCAGCAATCTAGCAGATACGCAGTATTTT. This chain connects TRBV7-9 to TRBJ2-3; no reliable D call. Germline CDR1 and CDR2: SEHNR and FQNEAQ (reference sequence). The CDR3 has 12 residues. The germline V and J ends were trimmed by 5 bases and 4 bases, with 7 bases remaining between them.

CDR3 residues: CASSARAQETQYF. DNA of the CDR3: TGTGCCAGCAGTGCCCGGGCCCAAGAGACCCAGTACTTC. The chain carries TRBV6-6 and TRBJ2-5, with unresolved D. The V end lost 5 bases, the J end lost 1 base, and 8 bases lay between the germline ends. In germline, CDR1 is MNHNY, CDR2 SVGAGI (reference sequence). The CDR3 covers 13 residues.

The rearrangement links TRBV9 to TRBJ2-5; D possibly uses TRBD1 or TRBD2 (5 bases each). CDR1 SGDLS and CDR2 YYNGEE come from the germline V gene. There are 14 residues in the CDR3. With 2 bases removed from V and 2 bases from J, the gap between germline ends came to 10 bases. CDR3 sequence (DNA): TGTGCCAGCAGCGTGGGGGTTTCACAAGAGACCCAGTACTTC. Protein product: CASSVGVSQETQYF.

This clonotype was seen a few times. V and J are TRBV3-1 and TRBJ1-2; the D is unclear. The CDR3 contains 14 residues. CDR1 is LGHDT, CDR2 YNNKEL, per germline (reference sequence). Trimming removed 4 bases from V and 3 bases from J, with 12 bases in between. The CDR3 sequence is CASSLLDGYYGYTF. CDR3 nucleotide sequence: TGTGCCAGCAGCCTCCTCGACGGATACTATGGCTACACCTTC.

The chain has TRBV13 and TRBJ1-2; D is unclear. Trimming left V 3 bases short and J 5 bases short, with 10 bases between. Germline V lookup: CDR1 PRHDT, CDR2 FYEKMQ (reference sequence). The CDR3 totals 13 residues. The DNA for the CDR3 is TGTGCCAGCAGCTTGTCCCGATGGTATGGCTACACCTTC. Amino acids: CASSLSRWYGYTF.

This clonotype came up a few times. The gene calls are TRBV5-4 and TRBJ2-1; D possibly corresponds to TRBD2 (6 bases). The CDR3 loop spans 16 amino acids. CDR1 SGHNT and CDR2 YYREEE come from the germline V gene (reference sequence). Trimming shortened V by 3 bases and J by 6 bases, and 19 bases separated the two germline ends. CDR3 residues: CASSSPERRAGNEQFF. For the CDR3, the DNA is TGTGCCAGCAGCTCCCCAGAGCGCCGAGCGGGCAATGAGCAGTTCTTC.

V is TRBV27 and J is TRBJ2-1; no firm D call. The germline gives CDR1 MNHEY, CDR2 SMNVEV (reference sequence). CDR3 length equals 16 residues. Trimming took 0 bases from V and 0 from J, leaving 9 bases between them. The CDR3 DNA is TGTGCCAGCAGTTTATCCTCCGGTAACTCCTACAATGAGCAGTTCTTC. Protein product: CASSLSSGNSYNEQFF.

This chain links TRBV5-1 with TRBJ2-3, with D possibly TRBD2 on 5 matching bases. Germline V lookup: CDR1 SGHRS, CDR2 YFSETQ. The CDR3 runs to 15 residues. The V gene lost 0 bases and the J gene lost 2 bases, with 10 bases spanning the gap. CDR3 nucleotide sequence: TGCGCCAGCAGCTTGGTCCTAGCCCTCACAGATACGCAGTATTTT. Translated, it gives CASSLVLALTDTQYF.

The chain links TRBV4-2 to TRBJ1-3; D is uncertain. This CDR3 region has 17 residues. Germline CDR1 LGHNA, CDR2 YNFKEQ. Between the trimmed V and J ends, which lost 0 bases and 2 bases, there was a span of 14 bases. CDR3 bases: TGTGCCAGCAGCCAAGATCCCTCAGGCTCACCTGGAAACACCATATATTTT. Its translation: CASSQDPSGSPGNTIYF.

V is TRBV7-2 and J is TRBJ2-7; TRBD2 is a possible D gene (5 bases). The CDR3 length is 15 residues. Germline-derived CDR1 and CDR2 are SGHTA and FQGNSA. V was clipped by 4 bases and J by 0 bases, with 13 bases between them. The CDR3 DNA reads TGTGCCAGCAGCTCCAGGACTCCTTTCTCCTACGAGCAGTACTTC. Residues: CASSSRTPFSYEQYF.

V usage is TRBV20-1 and J usage is TRBJ1-2, with unresolved D. CDR3 length equals 12 residues. Trimming took off 1 base at V and 12 bases at J, with 15 bases between the two ends. Germline assignment: CDR1 DFQATT and CDR2 SNEGSKA (reference sequence). CDR3 in DNA: TGCAGTGCTAGAGCCCCGGGCCCTGAGGACACCTTC. It encodes CSARAPGPEDTF.

The rearrangement uses TRBV27 and TRBJ1-2; 8 nucleotides match TRBD1. The length of the CDR3 is 18 residues. The trim removed 5 bases at V and 4 bases at J, leaving 18 bases unmatched. The germline CDR1 and CDR2 sequences are MNHEY and SMNVEV (reference sequence). CDR3 sequence: CASSPRTGPPRYGYGYTF. CDR3 nucleotide sequence: TGTGCCAGCAGTCCGAGGACAGGGCCCCCCCGATATGGCTATGGCTACACCTTC.

This clonotype was seen a handful of times. This chain joins TRBV20-1 and TRBJ2-5; 12 bases are shared with TRBD2. Germline V gene sequence: CDR1 DFQATT, CDR2 SNEGSKA (reference sequence). This CDR3 region has 16 residues. The junction had 9 bases not matched to a gene; V was cut back by 6 bases and J by 1 base. The CDR3 nucleotides are TGCAGTGCGCCCGGACTAGCGGGGACGACCCAAGAGACCCAGTACTTC. Its translation: CSAPGLAGTTQETQYF.

This clonotype was picked up a small number of times. The chain uses TRBV4-2 and TRBJ1-2; 7 nucleotides agree with TRBD1. The V gene end was trimmed by 3 bases and the J gene end by 6 bases; junction bases not matched to a gene: 4. The length of the CDR3 is 13 residues. Germline values: CDR1 LGHNA, CDR2 YNFKEQ. The CDR3 nucleotides read TGTGCCAGCAGCCATAAACAGGGGCATGGCTACACCTTC. As protein: CASSHKQGHGYTF.

V and J are TRBV27 and TRBJ2-1; possibly TRBD1 for D (5 bases). Judging by the DNA end, TRBJ2-5 fits better; the J call may be wrong. Looked up from germline, CDR1 is MNHEY and CDR2 is SMNVEV (reference sequence). The CDR3 extends over 17 amino acids. The CDR3 nucleotides are TGTGCCAGCAGTCCATGGGCGGCAGGGCAACACCAAGAGACCCAGTACTTC. Protein: CASSPWAAGQHQETQYF.

The chain carries TRBV3-1 and TRBJ2-3; D may be TRBD2 (6 bases). The germline gives CDR1 LGHDT, CDR2 YNNKEL (reference sequence). This CDR3 region has 13 residues. The V gene lost 0 bases and the J gene lost 7 bases, with 8 bases spanning the gap. In nucleotides, the CDR3 is TGTGCCAGCAGCCAAGAGGGCGGGAATACGCAGTATTTT. Its protein product is CASSQEGGNTQYF.

The chain recombines TRBV13 with TRBJ2-7; D is possibly TRBD2 (5 bases). Trimming took off 4 bases at V and 5 bases at J, with 9 bases between the two ends. The CDR3 totals 12 residues. Germline V CDR1 and CDR2: PRHDT, FYEKMQ (reference sequence). In nucleotides, the CDR3 is TGTGCCAGCAGCTCAGGACTGAACGAGCAGTACTTC. Translated: CASSSGLNEQYF.

There are a few counts of this clonotype. V is TRBV19 and J is TRBJ1-3; tentative D call: TRBD1 (5 bases). V lost 5 bases and J 7 bases, leaving 15 bases between the germline ends. Per the germline V gene, CDR1 is LNHDA and CDR2 is SQIVND (reference sequence). CDR3 length: 14 amino acids. The CDR3 DNA reads as TGTGCCAGTAGTGAATGGACAAGCGACAACACCATATATTTT. As protein: CASSEWTSDNTIYF.